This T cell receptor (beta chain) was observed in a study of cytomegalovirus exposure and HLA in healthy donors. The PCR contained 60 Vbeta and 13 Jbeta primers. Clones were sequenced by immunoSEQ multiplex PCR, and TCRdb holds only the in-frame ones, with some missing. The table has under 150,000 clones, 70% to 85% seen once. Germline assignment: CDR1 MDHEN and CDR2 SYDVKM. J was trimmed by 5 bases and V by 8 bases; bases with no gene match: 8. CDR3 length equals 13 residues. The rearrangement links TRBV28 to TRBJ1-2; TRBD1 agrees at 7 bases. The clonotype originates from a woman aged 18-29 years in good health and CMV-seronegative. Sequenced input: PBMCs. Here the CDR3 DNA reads TGTGCCAGCCTCCGGGACAGAGTTTATGGCTACACCTTC. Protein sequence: CASLRDRVYGYTF.